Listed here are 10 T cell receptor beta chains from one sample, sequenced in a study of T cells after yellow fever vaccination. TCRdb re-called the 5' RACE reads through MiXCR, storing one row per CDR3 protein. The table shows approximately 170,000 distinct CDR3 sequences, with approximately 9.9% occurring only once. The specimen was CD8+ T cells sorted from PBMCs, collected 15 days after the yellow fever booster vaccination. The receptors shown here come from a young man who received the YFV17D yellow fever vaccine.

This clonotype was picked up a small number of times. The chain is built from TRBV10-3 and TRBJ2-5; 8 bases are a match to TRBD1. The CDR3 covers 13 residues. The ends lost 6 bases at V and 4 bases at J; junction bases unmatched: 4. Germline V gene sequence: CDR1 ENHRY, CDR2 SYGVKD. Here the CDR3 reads CAIRDRVGETQYF. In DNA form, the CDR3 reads TGTGCCATCAGGGACAGGGTTGGAGAGACCCAGTACTTC.

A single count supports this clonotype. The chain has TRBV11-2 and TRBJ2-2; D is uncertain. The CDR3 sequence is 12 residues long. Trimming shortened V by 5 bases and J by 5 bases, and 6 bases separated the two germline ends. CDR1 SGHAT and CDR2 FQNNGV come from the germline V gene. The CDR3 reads CASSTVTGELFF. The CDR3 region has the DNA TGTGCCAGCAGCACCGTTACCGGGGAGCTGTTTTTT.

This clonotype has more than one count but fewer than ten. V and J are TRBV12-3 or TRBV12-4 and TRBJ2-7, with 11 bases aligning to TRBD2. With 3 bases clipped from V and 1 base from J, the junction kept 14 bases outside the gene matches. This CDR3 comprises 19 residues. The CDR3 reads CASSFKGLAVLNPSYEQYF. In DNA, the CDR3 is TGTGCCAGCAGTTTTAAGGGACTAGCGGTTCTTAATCCTTCCTACGAGCAGTACTTC.

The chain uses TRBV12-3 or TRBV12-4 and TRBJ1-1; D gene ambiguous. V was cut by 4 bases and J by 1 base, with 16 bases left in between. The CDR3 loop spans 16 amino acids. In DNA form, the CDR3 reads TGTGCCAGCAGTTCCCCCTCCGCTACGTCGAACACTGAAGCTTTCTTT. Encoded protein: CASSSPSATSNTEAFF.

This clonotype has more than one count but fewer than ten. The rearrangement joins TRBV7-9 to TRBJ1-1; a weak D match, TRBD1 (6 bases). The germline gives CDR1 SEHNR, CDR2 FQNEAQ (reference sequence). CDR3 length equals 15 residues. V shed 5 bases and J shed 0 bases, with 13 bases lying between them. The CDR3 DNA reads TGTGCCAGCAGCGAAAACAGGGAATTGAACACTGAAGCTTTCTTT. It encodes CASSENRELNTEAFF.

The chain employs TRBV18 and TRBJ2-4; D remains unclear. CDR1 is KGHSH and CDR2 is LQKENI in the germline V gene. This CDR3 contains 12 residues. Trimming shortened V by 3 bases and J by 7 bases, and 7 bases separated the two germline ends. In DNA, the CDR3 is TGTGCCAGCTCACCCACTTCGAACATTCAGTACTTC. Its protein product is CASSPTSNIQYF.

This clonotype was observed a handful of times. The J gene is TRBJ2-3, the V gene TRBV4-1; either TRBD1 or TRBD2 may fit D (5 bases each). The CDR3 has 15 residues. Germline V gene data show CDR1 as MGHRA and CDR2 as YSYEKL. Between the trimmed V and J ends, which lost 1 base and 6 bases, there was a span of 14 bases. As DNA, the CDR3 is TGCGCCAGCAGCCAAGGGACACGGGAAAGGGATACGCAGTATTTT. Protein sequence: CASSQGTRERDTQYF.

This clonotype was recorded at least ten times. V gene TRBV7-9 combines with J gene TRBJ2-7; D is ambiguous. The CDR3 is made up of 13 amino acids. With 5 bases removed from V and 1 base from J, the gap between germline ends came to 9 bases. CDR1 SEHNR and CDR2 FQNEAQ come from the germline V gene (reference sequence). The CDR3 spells CASSPAGSYEQYF. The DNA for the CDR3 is TGTGCCAGCAGCCCCGCCGGATCCTACGAGCAGTACTTC. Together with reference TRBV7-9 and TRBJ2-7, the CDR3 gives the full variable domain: DTGVSQNPRHKITKRGQNVTFRCDPISEHNRLYWYRQTLGQGPEFLTYFQNEAQLEKSRLLSDRFSAERPKGSFSTLEIQRTEQGDSAMYLCASSPAGSYEQYFGPGTRLTVT.

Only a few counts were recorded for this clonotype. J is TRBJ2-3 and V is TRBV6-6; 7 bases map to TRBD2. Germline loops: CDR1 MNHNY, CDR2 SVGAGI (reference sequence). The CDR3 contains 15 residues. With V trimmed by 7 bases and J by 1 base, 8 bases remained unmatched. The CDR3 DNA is TGTGCCAGCACCCTCGCTGGGGGGGGCACAGATACGCAGTATTTT. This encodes CASTLAGGGTDTQYF.

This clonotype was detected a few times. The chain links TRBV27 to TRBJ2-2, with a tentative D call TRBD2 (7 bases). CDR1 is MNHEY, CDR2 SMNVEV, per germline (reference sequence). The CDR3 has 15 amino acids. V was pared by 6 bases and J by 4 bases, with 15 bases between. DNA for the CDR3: TGTGCCAGCAGCAAGGGGGGGCCTAGCACCGGGGAGCTGTTTTTT. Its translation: CASSKGGPSTGELFF.